Presented here are 2 T cell receptor beta chains from one specimen sequenced in a study of blood T cell repertoires in COVID-19. The method was immunoSEQ multiplex PCR; TCRdb's version includes in-frame clones alone and lacks a portion of them. The table includes approximately 220,000 clones, roughly four fifths detected once. The specimen sequenced was PBMCs or T cells enriched from blood (not recorded which). Every receptor here comes from a woman aged 40-49 years who had been exposed to COVID-19.

The V gene is TRBV12-3 or TRBV12-4, the J gene TRBJ1-5; D remains unclear. This CDR3 is built from 13 residues. Trimming cost V 1 base and J 3 bases, with 4 bases left between them. DNA for the CDR3: TGTGCCAGCAGTTTAGTAGACAATCAGCCCCAGCATTTT. It codes for CASSLVDNQPQHF.

This chain joins TRBV19 and TRBJ2-4; 9 nucleotides agree with TRBD1. V shed 6 bases, J shed 8 bases, and the junction held 8 bases outside the gene matches. This CDR3 comprises 14 residues. Per the germline V gene, CDR1 is LNHDA and CDR2 is SQIVND (reference sequence). CDR3 in DNA: TGTGCCAGTAGGAGCCGGGACAGGGAAGACATTCAGTACTTC. It translates to CASRSRDREDIQYF.